One sample yielded the 13 T cell receptor beta chains listed below, sequenced in a study of T cell clonality in common variable immunodeficiency. Produced via immunoSEQ multiplex PCR; TCRdb's table is partial and in-frame only. This repertoire holds roughly 52,000 clones, and none appear only once. The sample taken for sequencing was peripheral blood mononuclear cells. The receptors here all came from a person aged 18 to 75 in good health.

Many counts were recorded for this clone. The read is 3 residues too short to cover the CDR3 end, so that end is filled in from the germline J gene. This rearrangement joins TRBV20-1 to TRBJ1-2; TRBD1 matches 9 bases. Germline loops: CDR1 DFQATT, CDR2 SNEGSKA (reference sequence). The CDR3 sequence is 14 residues long. The V and J ends lost 5 bases and 4 bases, in that order; junction bases with no gene match: 8. CDR3 DNA (partial): TGCAGTGCTGTCAACAGGGGGCTGGGCTATGGC. It translates to CSAVNRGLGYG. In full, the CDR3 is CSAVNRGLGYGYTF.

This clone was counted a few times. The read falls 3 residues short of the CDR3 end, and the missing part is taken from the germline J gene. This chain uses TRBV18 with TRBJ1-2; D call uncertain. V lost 2 bases and J 2 bases, leaving 18 bases between the germline ends. Per the germline V gene, CDR1 is KGHSH and CDR2 is LQKENI. The CDR3 is 17 residues long. The CDR3 is CASSPVSGRSSNYGYTF. The CDR3 bases that were read are TGTGCCAGCTCACCAGTGTCAGGCAGATCCTCCAACTATGGC.

This clone was observed at least ten times. From the germline J gene comes the end of the CDR3, since the read stops 3 residues before it. The genes are TRBV19 and TRBJ2-7, with 10 nucleotides matching TRBD2. This CDR3 is 16 amino acids long. Germline V lookup: CDR1 LNHDA, CDR2 SQIVND (reference sequence). With V trimmed by 2 bases and J by 6 bases, 10 bases remained unmatched. The sequenced CDR3 bases are TGTGCCAGTAGTATAAGTTGGGGGACTAGCGCGGTCGAG. Translation gives CASSISWGTSAVE. The full CDR3 reads CASSISWGTSAVEQYF.

Many counts were recorded for this clone. The read comes to an end 3 residues before the CDR3 does, leaving the germline J gene to fill in the end. The rearrangement links TRBV5-6 to TRBJ2-2, with D perhaps matching TRBD2 (5 bases). Trimming cost V 0 bases and J 5 bases, with 11 bases left between them. CDR1 SGHDT and CDR2 YYEEEE come from the germline V gene. This CDR3 is built from 15 residues. The CDR3 DNA, read in part, is TGTGCCAGCAGCTTGGATACAGCGGCGACCGGGGAG. This codes for CASSLDTAATGE. Given in full, the CDR3 is CASSLDTAATGELFF.

This clone has at least ten counts. The read terminates 3 residues ahead of where the CDR3 ends, so the germline J gene completes it. V gene TRBV14 combines with J gene TRBJ2-7; 7 bases agree with TRBD1. V lost 0 bases, J lost 5 bases, and 7 bases stayed unmatched. Germline V gene data show CDR1 as SGHDN and CDR2 as FVKESK. The CDR3 is 15 residues long. CDR3 loop: CASSQENRGFDEQYF. CDR3 bases read: TGTGCCAGCAGCCAAGAGAACAGGGGTTTCGACGAG. Based on the CDR3 plus reference TRBV14 and TRBJ2-7, the full variable domain is EAGVTQFPSHSVIEKGQTVTLRCDPISGHDNLYWYRRVMGKEIKFLLHFVKESKQDESGMPNNRFLAERTGGTYSTLKVQPAELEDSGVYFCASSQENRGFDEQYFGPGTRLTVT.

This clone has only a few counts. The observed sequence ends 3 residues before the CDR3 terminus, with the missing tail filled in from the germline J gene. The chain employs TRBV19 and TRBJ2-7; 7 bases agree with TRBD2. The V gene's germline CDR1 is LNHDA and CDR2 SQIVND (reference sequence). There are 14 residues in the CDR3. Trimming took 5 bases from V and 0 from J; bases not matched to a gene: 4. The CDR3 bases that were read are TGTGCCAGTAGTCTGGGCGGGAGCTCCTACGAG. As protein: CASSLGGSSYE. The entire CDR3 is CASSLGGSSYEQYF.

This clone showed up just a few times. The read terminates 3 residues ahead of where the CDR3 ends, so the germline J gene completes it. The chain links TRBV2 to TRBJ1-5; 9 positions match TRBD1. The germline CDR1 and CDR2 sequences are SNHLY and FYNNEI. The CDR3 consists of 16 residues. Unmatched junction bases numbered 6, after V lost 5 bases and J lost 1 base. This CDR3 is CASSRQGGRSNQPQHF. The DNA read from the CDR3 is TGTGCCAGCAGTCGACAGGGGGGACGAAGCAATCAGCCC. Together with reference TRBV2 and TRBJ1-5, the CDR3 gives the full variable domain: EPEVTQTPSHQVTQMGQEVILRCVPISNHLYFYWYRQILGQKVEFLVSFYNNEISEKSEIFDDQFSVERPDGSNFTLKIRSTKLEDSAMYFCASSRQGGRSNQPQHFGDGTRLSIL.

Ten or more counts support this clone. A junction boundary mismatches the germline segment, possibly from a read error. The read ends 3 residues before the CDR3 terminus; that terminus is restored from the germline J gene. The rearrangement uses TRBV4-2 and TRBJ2-7; the D is unclear. The length of the CDR3 is 14 residues. Germline CDR1 LGHNA, CDR2 YNFKEQ. CDR3 bases read: TGCGCCAGCAGCCCCAGGCCCCTTTCCTACGAG. Translated, it gives CASSPRPLSYE. In full, the CDR3 is CASSPRPLSYEQYF.

In the case of this clone: The missing CDR3 end, 3 residues past where the read stops, is filled in from the germline J gene. V and J are TRBV19 and TRBJ2-2; 7 positions match TRBD1. Germline V gene lookup returns CDR1 LNHDA and CDR2 SQIVND (reference sequence). The CDR3 covers 13 residues. This CDR3 is CASTGTVKEKLFF. CDR3 DNA (partial): TGTGCCAGTACCGGGACAGTAAAAGAAAAG. Looking up the rest from reference TRBV19 and TRBJ2-2 gives the full variable domain: DGGITQSPKYLFRKEGQNVTLSCEQNLNHDAMYWYRQDPGQGLRLIYYSQIVNDFQKGDIAEGYSVSREKKESFPLTVTSAQKNPTAFYLCASTGTVKEKLFFGEGSRLTVL.

This clone showed up many times. The missing CDR3 end, 3 residues past where the read stops, is filled in from the germline J gene. The chain carries TRBV5-1 and TRBJ2-5; 7 bases match TRBD1. The V segment lost 4 bases and the J segment 5 bases; nucleotides outside the gene matches: 17. The CDR3 runs to 17 residues. Looked up from germline, CDR1 is SGHRS and CDR2 is YFSETQ. Incomplete CDR3 DNA: TGCGCCAGCAGCCTGAGTGTCGGGAATAGGGGGCATGAGACC. It translates to CASSLSVGNRGHET. The full CDR3 sequence reads CASSLSVGNRGHETQYF.

This clone appeared many times. The read terminates 3 residues before the CDR3 end, so the remaining end is supplied by the germline J gene. The chain is built from TRBV19 and TRBJ2-1; 12 bases align to TRBD2. The germline CDR1 and CDR2 sequences are LNHDA and SQIVND (reference sequence). V shed 3 bases, J shed 5 bases, and the junction held 8 bases outside the gene matches. This CDR3 has 17 residues. CDR3 bases read: TGTGCCAGTAGTATTTTCCTAGCGGGAGGGCCGAACAATGAG. Its translation: CASSIFLAGGPNNE. The whole CDR3 sequence is CASSIFLAGGPNNEQFF. Full variable domain (rest looked up from reference TRBV19 and TRBJ2-1): DGGITQSPKYLFRKEGQNVTLSCEQNLNHDAMYWYRQDPGQGLRLIYYSQIVNDFQKGDIAEGYSVSREKKESFPLTVTSAQKNPTAFYLCASSIFLAGGPNNEQFFGPGTRLTVL.

This clone was counted many times. CDR3 DNA (partial): TGTGCCAGCAGCTTGGGTAGGGCCGAG. Its translation is CASSLGRAE. From start to end, the CDR3 is CASSLGRAEQYF. The chain joins TRBV5-4 to TRBJ2-7, with D hard to call. From the germline J gene comes the end of the CDR3, since the read stops 3 residues before it. V was cut by 0 bases and J by 6 bases, with 7 bases left in between. Per the germline V gene, CDR1 is SGHNT and CDR2 is YYREEE (reference sequence). The CDR3 length is 12 residues.

Many counts were recorded for this clone. The CDR3 extends 3 residues past the end of the read, so its final part is completed from the germline J gene. The chain combines TRBV7-9 with TRBJ2-7; 7 bases fit TRBD2. V lost 7 bases to trimming and J lost 0 bases; unmatched junction nucleotides: 3. There are 13 residues in the CDR3. Germline V lookup: CDR1 SEHNR, CDR2 FQNEAQ (reference sequence). This CDR3 reads CASTSGGSYEQYF. The part of the CDR3 DNA that was read is TGTGCCAGCACCTCGGGGGGCTCCTACGAG.